The 20 T cell receptor beta chains below come from one sample, sequenced in a study of type 1 regulatory T cells. Via MiXCR, TCRdb re-called the reads, giving one row per CDR3 protein. The sample holds fewer than 25,000 distinct CDR3 sequences, approximately 44% seen once. No cognate antigen is known for these TCRs. Sample: cultured T cells, either the whole culture or a sorted T cell fraction (not recorded which). Receptors were obtained from a human donor in good health.

This clonotype was picked up a small number of times. The chain employs TRBV12-3 or TRBV12-4 and TRBJ1-6; 9 nucleotides line up with TRBD1. V lost 6 bases and J lost 10; bases outside the gene matches: 4. The CDR3 consists of 13 residues. The CDR3 DNA sequence: TGTGCCAGCAGCGGACAGGGGAACTCACCCCTCCACTTT. The encoded protein is CASSGQGNSPLHF.

Note on this clonotype: Being one base from a much bigger clone, this may be a read error. V gene TRBV5-6 combines with J gene TRBJ1-1; unclear D gene. The CDR3 runs to 14 residues. Germline lookup yields CDR1 SGHDT and CDR2 YYEEEE. CDR3 bases: TGCGCCAGCGGATTTTCGAGCCTGAACACTGAAGCTTTCTTT. Protein sequence: CASGFSSLNTEAFF. The full variable domain, completed using reference TRBV5-6 and TRBJ1-1, is DAGVTQSPTHLIKTRGQQVTLRCSPKSGHDTVSWYQQALGQGPQFIFQYYEEEERQRGNFPDRFSGHQFPNYSSELNVNALLLGDSALYLCASGFSSLNTEAFFGQGTRLTVV.

CDR3 sequence reads: CASSPGTGSEAFF. Here the CDR3 DNA reads TGTGCCAGCAGTCCCGGGACAGGTAGTGAAGCTTTCTTT. The V call is TRBV12-3 or TRBV12-4, the J call TRBJ1-1, with 8 bases lining up with TRBD1. V was pared by 5 bases and J by 7 bases, with 6 bases of the junction left unmatched. The CDR3 is 13 residues long.

The chain has TRBV6-6 and TRBJ1-2; TRBD1 aligns across 8 bases. The ends lost 6 bases at V and 6 bases at J; junction bases unmatched: 6. Germline V gene data show CDR1 as MNHNY and CDR2 as SVGAGI (reference sequence). The CDR3 contains 13 residues. DNA of the CDR3: TGTGCCAGCAGGACAGGGGTGGTGCATGGCTACACCTTC. It codes for CASRTGVVHGYTF.

The sample holds one count of this clonotype. V is TRBV7-9 and J is TRBJ2-5; D is unresolved. The CDR3 is made up of 15 amino acids. V was trimmed by 5 bases and J by 1 base, leaving 14 bases between them. The V gene's germline CDR1 is SEHNR and CDR2 FQNEAQ (reference sequence). CDR3 nucleotide sequence: TGTGCCAGCAGCCCCCAGCCTGACCCCCAAGAGACCCAGTACTTC. This codes for CASSPQPDPQETQYF.

The J gene is TRBJ2-3, the V gene TRBV9; no definite D call. The CDR3 is made up of 15 amino acids. Germline lookup yields CDR1 SGDLS and CDR2 YYNGEE. V lost 0 bases, J lost 0 bases, and 8 bases lay in between. The CDR3 spells CASSVDGSSTDTQYF. CDR3 coding DNA: TGTGCCAGCAGCGTAGACGGCAGTAGCACAGATACGCAGTATTTT. Filled out from reference TRBV9 and TRBJ2-3, the complete variable domain reads DSGVTQTPKHLITATGQRVTLRCSPRSGDLSVYWYQQSLDQGLQFLIQYYNGEERAKGNILERFSAQQFPDLHSELNLSSLELGDSALYFCASSVDGSSTDTQYFGPGTRLTVL.

Concerning this clonotype: One junction end disagrees with the germline gene, perhaps due to a read error. This sequence joins TRBV7-7 and TRBJ2-5; tentatively, D is TRBD1 or TRBD2 (5 bases each). The CDR3 spans 13 residues. Germline CDR1 and CDR2: SSHAT and FNYEAQ (reference sequence). Here the CDR3 DNA reads TGTGCTAGCAGCCGGGACCGTAAAGAGACCCAGTACTTC. It specifies CASSRDRKETQYF.

In its sample, this clonotype was seen many times. The J gene is TRBJ2-1, the V gene TRBV20-1; D unclear. Germline CDR1 reads DFQATT; CDR2 reads SNEGSKA (reference sequence). V lost 0 bases and J lost 12, with 18 bases in between. The CDR3 covers 14 residues. The DNA for the CDR3 is TGCAGTGCTAGAGATTTAGGCAGCCTTAAGGGGCAGTTCTTC. It encodes CSARDLGSLKGQFF.

This clonotype came up many times. At one of its ends the junction is not consistent with the germline gene, which may arise from a read error. The chain's CDR3 is CASSYARGNEQFF. DNA for the CDR3: TGTGCTAGCAGCTATGCCAGGGGGAATGAGCAGTTCTTC. The V call is TRBV7-7, the J call TRBJ2-1; 7 positions match TRBD1. The germline gives CDR1 SSHAT, CDR2 FNYEAQ (reference sequence). This CDR3 has 13 residues.

This chain uses TRBV20-1 with TRBJ1-5, with D perhaps TRBD1 (6 bases). CDR1 DFQATT and CDR2 SNEGSKA come from the germline V gene (reference sequence). The V end lost 5 bases, the J end lost 0 bases, and 11 bases lay between the germline ends. CDR3 length: 14 amino acids. Here the CDR3 DNA reads TGCAGTGCTCGACAGGACCATAGCAATCAGCCCCAGCATTTT. Translating it yields CSARQDHSNQPQHF.

This chain connects TRBV5-4 to TRBJ2-5; 9 bases align to TRBD1. The CDR3 has 15 residues. Germline CDR1 reads SGHNT; CDR2 reads YYREEE (reference sequence). V was pared by 10 bases and J by 3 bases, with 13 bases of the junction left unmatched. The CDR3 spells CAWSRLWTGEETQYF. The CDR3 bases are TGTGCCTGGAGCCGTCTTTGGACAGGGGAAGAGACCCAGTACTTC.

This clonotype qualifies as medium-sized. The rearrangement uses TRBV12-3 or TRBV12-4 and TRBJ1-2; D perhaps matches TRBD1 (6 bases). V was trimmed by 6 bases and J by 9 bases, leaving 11 bases between them. CDR3 length equals 11 residues. CDR3: CASRSRGRYTF. The CDR3 nucleotides are TGTGCCAGCAGGAGCAGGGGTCGCTACACCTTC.

The J gene is TRBJ2-7, the V gene TRBV20-1; TRBD1 aligns across 7 bases. In germline, CDR1 is DFQATT, CDR2 SNEGSKA (reference sequence). This CDR3 contains 13 residues. With V trimmed by 5 bases and J by 2 bases, 6 bases remained unmatched. This CDR3 is CSAARDSTYEQYF. In nucleotides, the CDR3 is TGCAGTGCTGCCAGGGACAGCACCTACGAGCAGTACTTC.

This clonotype was counted only a few times. The chain employs TRBV18 and TRBJ1-3; unclear D gene. CDR1 is KGHSH, CDR2 LQKENI, per germline. V shed 1 base and J shed 0 bases, with 10 bases lying between them. This CDR3 is built from 16 residues. CDR3 sequence: CASSPLDGPSGNTIYF. Written as DNA, the CDR3 is TGTGCCAGCTCACCACTCGACGGACCCTCTGGAAACACCATATATTTT.

The V call is TRBV4-1, the J call TRBJ1-5; D unclear. In germline, CDR1 is MGHRA, CDR2 YSYEKL. CDR3 size: 16 residues. The V gene lost 0 bases and the J gene lost 2 bases, with 11 bases spanning the gap. The CDR3 reads CASSQDGGLGNQPQHF. Written as DNA, the CDR3 is TGCGCCAGCAGCCAAGATGGAGGGTTAGGCAATCAGCCCCAGCATTTT.

This clonotype is medium-sized (0.01 to 0.1%). This chain joins TRBV4-2 and TRBJ1-5; D gene uncertain. CDR1 and CDR2 from the germline V gene are LGHNA and YNFKEQ. Between the trimmed V and J ends, which lost 2 bases and 5 bases, there was a span of 13 bases. CDR3 length: 15 amino acids. CDR3 region: CASSQFRTGYQPQHF. DNA for the CDR3: TGTGCCAGCAGCCAATTCAGAACGGGTTATCAGCCCCAGCATTTT.

The V call is TRBV5-1, the J call TRBJ2-2; TRBD1 is a possible D gene (6 bases). Germline V gene lookup returns CDR1 SGHRS and CDR2 YFSETQ. Trimming pared 1 base from V and 0 bases from J, leaving 16 bases between. The CDR3 covers 18 residues. CDR3 bases: TGCGCCAGCAGCTTGACCGGGACAAGAAGCGCGAACACCGGGGAGCTGTTTTTT. This gives the protein CASSLTGTRSANTGELFF. The full variable domain, its missing parts supplied by reference TRBV5-1 and TRBJ2-2, is KAGVTQTPRYLIKTRGQQVTLSCSPISGHRSVSWYQQTPGQGLQFLFEYFSETQRNKGNFPGRFSGRQFSNSRSEMNVSTLELGDSALYLCASSLTGTRSANTGELFFGEGSRLTVL.

J is TRBJ2-1 and V is TRBV7-2; D call uncertain. CDR1 and CDR2 (germline): SGHTA, FQGNSA. This CDR3 comprises 15 residues. V was cut by 1 base and J by 7 bases, with 14 bases left in between. The CDR3 sequence is CASSLVYGSGNEQFF. The CDR3 DNA reads TGTGCCAGCAGCTTAGTTTACGGTAGTGGGAATGAGCAGTTCTTC.

The chain employs TRBV7-2 and TRBJ1-3; D perhaps matches TRBD1 (6 bases). The CDR3 has 14 residues. V lost 7 bases to trimming and J lost 6 bases, with 16 bases between them. Germline CDR1 and CDR2: SGHTA and FQGNSA. The CDR3 sequence is CASKGIGQSNTIYF. The CDR3 region has the DNA TGTGCCAGCAAAGGGATCGGACAGTCAAACACCATATATTTT.

Turning to this clonotype: The junction and the germline gene differ at one end; a read error may be behind it. The chain uses TRBV6-2 or TRBV6-3 and TRBJ2-1; D may be TRBD2 (7 bases). The CDR3 spans 15 residues. Germline CDR1 and CDR2: MNHEY and SVGEGT. The CDR3 nucleotides read TGTGCCAGCAGTCACTCCGGGGGGCTGGGGAATGAGCAGTTCTTC. Protein product: CASSHSGGLGNEQFF.